The clone carrying this TCR beta chain was recorded at least ten times. This record belongs to a study of blood T cells in healthy people across ages. Alongside a J-beta primer mix, a sample-barcoded 5' primer served in a second PCR lasting about 7 to 12 cycles. Using its own MiXCR run on the 5' RACE reads, TCRdb lists one record per CDR3 protein. The table includes about 1,600,000 distinct CDR3 sequences, 42% detected once. V lost 6 bases and J lost 10, with 21 bases in between. This CDR3 is 13 amino acids long. Germline V gives CDR1 SQVTM, CDR2 ANQGSEA. The V call is TRBV29-1, the J call TRBJ1-2; no clear D. The TCR sequence derives from a woman under 30 in good health. The material sequenced was blood. The CDR3 sequence is CSVAPTSTSPYTF. CDR3 DNA sequence: TGCAGCGTCGCCCCGACCAGCACCTCTCCCTACACCTTC.